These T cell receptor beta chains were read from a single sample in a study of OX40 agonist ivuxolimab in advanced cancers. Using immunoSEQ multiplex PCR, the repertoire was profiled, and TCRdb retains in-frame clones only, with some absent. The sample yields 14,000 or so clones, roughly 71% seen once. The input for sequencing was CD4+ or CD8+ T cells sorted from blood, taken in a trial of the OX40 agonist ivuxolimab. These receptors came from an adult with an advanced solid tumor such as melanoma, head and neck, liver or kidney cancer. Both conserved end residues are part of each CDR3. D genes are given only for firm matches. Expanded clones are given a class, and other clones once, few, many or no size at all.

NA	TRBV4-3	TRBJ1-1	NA	CASSQESPGEDTEAFF	TGCGCCAGCAGCCAAGAGTCCCCAGGGGAAGACACTGAAGCTTTCTTT
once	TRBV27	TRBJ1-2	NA	CASRPLGNYGYTF	TGTGCCAGCAGACCTCTCGGGAACTATGGCTACACCTTC
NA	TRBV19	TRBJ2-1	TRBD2	CASSMLGEGEQFF	TGTGCCAGTAGTATGCTAGGGGAGGGTGAGCAGTTCTTC
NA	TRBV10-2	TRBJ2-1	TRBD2	CASKRGGIYNEQFF	TGCGCCAGCAAGCGGGGGGGGATCTATAATGAGCAGTTCTTC
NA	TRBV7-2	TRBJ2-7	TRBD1	CASSYDPVTGVGYEQYF	TGTGCCAGCAGTTATGACCCGGTGACAGGGGTCGGCTACGAGCAGTACTTC
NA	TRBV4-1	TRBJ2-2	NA	CASSRYGGVTNTGELFF	TGCGCCAGCAGCCGCTACGGCGGCGTAACGAACACCGGGGAGCTGTTTTTT
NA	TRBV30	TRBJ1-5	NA	CAWSNLYSNQPQHF	TGTGCCTGGAGCAACCTTTATAGCAATCAGCCCCAGCATTTT
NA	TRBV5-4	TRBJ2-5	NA	CASSFSGGGETQYF	TGTGCCAGCAGCTTTTCCGGGGGCGGTGAGACCCAGTACTTC
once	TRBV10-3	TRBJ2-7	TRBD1	CAIGGTGSDEQYF	TGTGCCATCGGGGGGACAGGGTCCGACGAGCAGTACTTC
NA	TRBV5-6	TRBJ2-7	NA	CASSLMGTFSSYEQYF	TGTGCCAGCAGCTTGATGGGGACTTTCAGCTCCTACGAGCAGTACTTC
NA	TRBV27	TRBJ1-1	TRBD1	CASSLDRAILTEAFF	TGTGCCAGCAGTTTAGACAGGGCTATTCTCACTGAAGCTTTCTTT
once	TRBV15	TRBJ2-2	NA	CATSREKYRSNTGELFF	TGTGCCACCAGCAGAGAGAAGTACCGATCGAACACCGGGGAGCTGTTTTTT
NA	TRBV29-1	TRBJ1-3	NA	CSLPLPFRWCGNTIYF	TGCAGCCTACCGCTCCCCTTTCGCTGGTGTGGAAACACCATATATTTT
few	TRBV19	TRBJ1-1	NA	CASEKQRSTEAFF	TGTGCCAGTGAGAAACAAAGGTCGACTGAAGCTTTCTTT
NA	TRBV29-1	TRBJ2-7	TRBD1	CSAGTGTYEQYF	TGCAGTGCCGGGACAGGCACCTACGAGCAGTACTTC
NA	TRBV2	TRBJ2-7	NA	CASSVGQGSSYEQYF	TGTGCCAGCAGTGTGGGGCAGGGGTCCTCCTACGAGCAGTACTTC
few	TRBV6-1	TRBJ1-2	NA	CASSEAVGMGRDMRDGYTF	TGTGCCAGCAGTGAAGCGGTGGGGATGGGGCGCGATATGCGGGATGGCTACACCTTC
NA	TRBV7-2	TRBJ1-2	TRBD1	CASSIGTAANYGYTF	TGTGCCAGCAGCATCGGGACAGCAGCTAACTATGGCTACACCTTC
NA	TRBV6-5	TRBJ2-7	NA	CASGLARSYEQYF	TGTGCCAGCGGGCTAGCGAGGTCCTACGAGCAGTACTTC
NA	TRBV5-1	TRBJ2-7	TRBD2	CASSTSGDPSYEQYF	TGCGCCAGCAGCACTAGCGGGGACCCCTCCTACGAGCAGTACTTC
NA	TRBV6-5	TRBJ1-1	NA	CASSYSGHFPGVEAFF	TGTGCCAGCAGTTACTCGGGTCATTTCCCCGGGGTGGAAGCTTTCTTT
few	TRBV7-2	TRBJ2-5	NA	CATTTTSTGGETQYF	TGTGCCACCACTACCACCTCCACCGGTGGGGAGACCCAGTACTTC
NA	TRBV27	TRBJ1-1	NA	CASSWAGWNTEAFF	TGTGCCAGCAGTTGGGCAGGGTGGAACACTGAAGCTTTCTTT
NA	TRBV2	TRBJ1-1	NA	CASSEGLWGAVNEAFF	TGTGCCAGCAGTGAAGGTCTGTGGGGGGCTGTCAATGAAGCTTTCTTT
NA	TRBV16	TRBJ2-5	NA	CASSQLGTSQETQYF	TGTGCCAGCAGCCAATTAGGGACATCTCAAGAGACCCAGTACTTC
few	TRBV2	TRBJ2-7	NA	CASSSDSSVYEQYF	TGTGCCAGCAGCTCCGACAGTTCGGTCTACGAGCAGTACTTC
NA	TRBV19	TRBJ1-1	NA	CASSPRTISEAFF	TGTGCCAGTAGCCCGAGGACAATCTCTGAAGCTTTCTTT
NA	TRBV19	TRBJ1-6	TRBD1	CASTGQGDNSPLHF	TGTGCCAGTACCGGACAGGGCGATAATTCACCCCTCCACTTT
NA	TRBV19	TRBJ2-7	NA	CASSIGTVGEQYF	TGTGCCAGTAGTATAGGTACGGTTGGCGAGCAGTACTTC
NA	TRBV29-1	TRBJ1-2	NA	CSVIPSGAYGYTF	TGCAGCGTGATCCCCTCAGGGGCCTATGGCTACACCTTC
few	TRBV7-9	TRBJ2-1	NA	CASTILDSYNEQFF	TGTGCCAGCACTATTCTGGACAGCTACAATGAGCAGTTCTTC